The T cell receptor (beta chain) described here comes from a study of blood T cell repertoires in COVID-19. Study overall: Spain, Italy and the United States supplied samples that represented acute and convalescent COVID-19.

In germline, CDR1 is LGHDT, CDR2 YNNKEL (reference sequence). V was cut by 1 base and J by 8 bases, with 14 bases left in between. The CDR3 is made up of 14 amino acids. Original analysis: Estimates of nucleated cell counts were drawn from the amplification of reference gene primers. TCRdb keeps only in-frame clones here, not all; method: immunoSEQ multiplex PCR. The DNA was the basis for D and trimming; V, J and clone size are from that table. This table has 110,000 or so clones, about 85% appearing once. The material sequenced was peripheral blood. The chain recombines TRBV3-1 (or the pseudogene TRBV3-2) with TRBJ1-2; D may be TRBD1 (5 bases). This TCR derives from a human donor in a cohort sampled during active COVID-19. The CDR3 DNA sequence: TGTGCCAGCAGCCAAGGGGTAACTTGGGGCGGCTACACCTTC. It yields the protein CASSQGVTWGGYTF.